A single TCR beta chain is shown here with its context. Its antigen is currently unknown. This sample was taken from a study of beta chain features in type 1 diabetes. Whole-study findings and limits: Researchers report that Type 1 diabetes patients had moderately but significantly shorter TCRB CDR3s across all four CD4+ subsets.

Expressed TCRB transcripts got sequenced, as all isolated RNA was reverse transcribed. Libraries were prepared by immunoSEQ multiplex PCR; TCRdb keeps only in-frame clonotypes and omits some of them. This table holds hundreds of thousands of clones, around 13% found once. Unmatched junction bases numbered 7, after V lost 5 bases and J lost 2 bases. Germline CDR1 SGHRS, CDR2 YFSETQ. The CDR3 is 15 residues long. This chain connects TRBV5-1 to TRBJ2-5; 9 bases align to TRBD1. The source is a man aged 18 to 30 in good health. Sequenced: naive CD4+ T cells from blood. The CDR3 loop is CASRGTGSLQETQYF. CDR3 bases: TGCGCCAGCAGGGGGACAGGGAGCTTGCAAGAGACCCAGTACTTC.